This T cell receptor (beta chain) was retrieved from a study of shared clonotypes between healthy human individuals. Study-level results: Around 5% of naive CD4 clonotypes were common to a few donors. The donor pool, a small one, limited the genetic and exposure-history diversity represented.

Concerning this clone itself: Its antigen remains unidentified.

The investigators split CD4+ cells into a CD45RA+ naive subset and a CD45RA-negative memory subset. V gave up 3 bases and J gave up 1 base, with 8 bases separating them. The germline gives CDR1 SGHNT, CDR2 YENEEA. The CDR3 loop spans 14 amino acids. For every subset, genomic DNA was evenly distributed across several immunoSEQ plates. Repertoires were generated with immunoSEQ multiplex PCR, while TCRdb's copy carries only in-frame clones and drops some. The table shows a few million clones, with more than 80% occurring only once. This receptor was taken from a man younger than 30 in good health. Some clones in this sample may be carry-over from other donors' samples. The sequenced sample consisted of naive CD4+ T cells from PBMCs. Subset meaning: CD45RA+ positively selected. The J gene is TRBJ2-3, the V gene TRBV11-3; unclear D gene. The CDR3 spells CASSFHAGTDTQYF. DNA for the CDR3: TGTGCCAGCAGCTTTCACGCGGGCACAGATACGCAGTATTTT.